This passage covers 29 T cell receptor beta chains from one sample sequenced in a study of T cells after yellow fever vaccination. TCRdb re-analysed the 5' RACE reads in MiXCR, keeping a single row per CDR3 protein. The sample has 340,000 or so distinct CDR3 sequences; approximately 12% are singletons. Sequencing used CD4+ T cells sorted from PBMCs, obtained 15 days after the yellow fever booster vaccination. Source of these receptors: a man aged 18 to 35 who received the YFV17D yellow fever vaccine.

This rearrangement joins TRBV20-1 to TRBJ2-3, with 12 bases fitting TRBD2. J lost 4 bases, V lost 4 bases, and 6 bases had no gene match. The CDR3 is 15 residues long. CDR1 is DFQATT, CDR2 SNEGSKA, per germline (reference sequence). DNA of the CDR3: TGCAGTGCTACGCCTAGCGGGGGGGCCGCAGATACGCAGTATTTT. Protein sequence: CSATPSGGAADTQYF.

The chain combines TRBV7-2 with TRBJ2-5; 9 nucleotides line up with TRBD1. CDR3 length equals 13 residues. The V and J ends lost 6 bases and 5 bases, in that order; junction bases with no gene match: 4. Germline loops: CDR1 SGHTA, CDR2 FQGNSA. CDR3 bases: TGTGCCAGCAGAAGGACAGGGGCGGAGACCCAGTACTTC. It encodes CASRRTGAETQYF.

This clonotype was detected a few times. The V and J genes are TRBV7-8 and TRBJ2-1, with TRBD2 matching over 12 bases. Germline values: CDR1 SGHVS, CDR2 FQNEAQ. V trimming: 2 bases; J trimming: 8 bases; junction bases outside the gene matches: 4. The CDR3 extends over 15 amino acids. For the CDR3, the DNA is TGTGCCAGCAGCTTAACACTAGCGGGGGGCGATGAGCAGTTCTTC. Its protein product is CASSLTLAGGDEQFF.

This clonotype was picked up a small number of times. This chain links TRBV10-1 with TRBJ2-5; weak D call: TRBD1 (6 bases). This CDR3 comprises 14 residues. V was pared by 8 bases and J by 2 bases, with 15 bases between. CDR1 is WNHNN and CDR2 is SYGVQD in the germline V gene (reference sequence). The CDR3, as DNA: TGCGCCAGCGCCCCCGGGACAATTCAAGAGACCCAGTACTTC. This sequence encodes CASAPGTIQETQYF.

V and J are TRBV6-1 and TRBJ1-5; perhaps TRBD1 as D (6 bases). Per germline, CDR1 MNHNS and CDR2 SASEGT. CDR3 length: 15 amino acids. Trimming left V 2 bases short and J 6 bases short, with 14 bases between. The CDR3 sequence: CASSENLGGRQPQHF. The CDR3 DNA reads TGTGCCAGCAGTGAAAATCTAGGGGGGCGTCAGCCCCAGCATTTT.

This clonotype was seen only a few times. The V call is TRBV10-3, the J call TRBJ2-7, with unresolved D. The CDR3 extends over 15 amino acids. CDR1 and CDR2 (germline): ENHRY, SYGVKD. Trimming pared 3 bases from V and 6 bases from J, leaving 18 bases between. For the CDR3, the DNA is TGTGCCATCAGTGATTCTTCCGGGTCGCAGACCGAGCAGTACGTC. It specifies CAISDSSGSQTEQYV.

This clonotype was observed a handful of times. The V and J genes are TRBV18 and TRBJ1-2; no definite D call. The CDR3 has 15 amino acids. Germline lookup yields CDR1 KGHSH and CDR2 LQKENI. Trimming stripped 3 bases from V and 6 bases from J, with 17 bases between. CDR3 region: CASSPLDLGGDGYTF. CDR3 nucleotides: TGTGCCAGCTCACCCCTCGACCTCGGCGGGGATGGCTACACCTTC.

This clonotype turned up a few times. The chain links TRBV3-1 to TRBJ2-3; 15 bases agree with TRBD2. V shed 1 base and J 11 bases; nucleotides not matched to a gene: 10. Per germline, CDR1 LGHDT and CDR2 YNNKEL (reference sequence). The CDR3 consists of 17 residues. As DNA, the CDR3 is TGTGCCAGCAGCCAAGGTCGGACTAGCGGGGGGGCCTTCCGGCAGTATTTT. It specifies CASSQGRTSGGAFRQYF.

Ten or more counts support this clonotype. The J gene is TRBJ2-4, the V gene TRBV5-7, with D possibly called TRBD1 or TRBD2 (5 bases each). TRBV5-7 is labeled an ORF, and its function is uncertain. The CDR3 consists of 13 residues. Trimming removed 8 bases from V and 0 bases from J, with 9 bases in between. The CDR3 DNA follows: TGTGCCAGGAGGGGTTTAGCCAAAAACATTCAGTACTTC. This encodes CARRGLAKNIQYF.

This clonotype was seen a few times. The rearrangement joins TRBV12-3 or TRBV12-4 to TRBJ2-7; TRBD1 might be the D (6 bases). Deletions cut 6 bases from V and 7 bases from J, with 16 bases between. This CDR3 has 13 amino acids. The CDR3 reads CASRLQGLGEQYF. In nucleotides, the CDR3 is TGTGCCAGCAGGTTACAGGGTCTGGGAGAGCAGTACTTC.

J is TRBJ1-1 and V is TRBV7-2; D is perhaps TRBD1 (5 bases). CDR1 SGHTA and CDR2 FQGNSA come from the germline V gene. CDR3 size: 13 residues. The V and J ends lost 1 base and 4 bases respectively, with 7 bases between them. CDR3 bases: TGTGCCAGCAGCTTAGTTAGGGGCACTGAAGCTTTCTTT. As protein: CASSLVRGTEAFF.

The chain has TRBV10-1 and TRBJ2-2; D may be TRBD1 or TRBD2 (5 bases each). From germline, CDR1 is WNHNN and CDR2 SYGVQD (reference sequence). CDR3 length: 13 residues. Trimming pared 8 bases from V and 2 bases from J, leaving 9 bases between. CDR3 amino acids: CASSGPNTGELFF. CDR3 bases: TGCGCCAGCTCGGGGCCTAACACCGGGGAGCTGTTTTTT.

This clonotype showed up just a few times. J is TRBJ2-5 and V is TRBV2, with a weak D call TRBD1 (6 bases). The CDR3 runs 14 residues. Germline V gene data show CDR1 as SNHLY and CDR2 as FYNNEI. V dropped 5 bases and J dropped 5 bases, with 15 bases sitting between them. The CDR3 sequence is CASSLLTTGETQYF. For the CDR3, the DNA is TGTGCCAGCAGTTTACTAACAACAGGGGAGACCCAGTACTTC.

This clonotype was recorded at least ten times. This chain joins TRBV5-1 and TRBJ2-1, with D tentatively TRBD1 or TRBD2 (5 bases each). Deletions cut 6 bases from V and 6 bases from J, with 19 bases between. The germline V gene encodes CDR1 SGHRS and CDR2 YFSETQ. The CDR3 loop spans 15 amino acids. CDR3 nucleotides: TGCGCCAGCACCCTGGGGACCGCTTGGGGCAATGAGCAGTTCTTC. It encodes CASTLGTAWGNEQFF.

The J gene is TRBJ1-2, the V gene TRBV5-6; 12 bases map to TRBD1. CDR3 length: 14 amino acids. Trimming cost V 4 bases and J 8 bases; bases outside gene matches: 6. CDR1 and CDR2 from the germline V gene are SGHDT and YYEEEE. The CDR3 sequence: CASSAWDRGRGYTF. CDR3 bases: TGTGCCAGCAGCGCGTGGGACAGGGGGCGAGGCTACACCTTC.

The CDR3 DNA sequence: TGCAGTGCTAGGAACATGAACACTGAAGCTTTCTTT. It codes for CSARNMNTEAFF. The V and J genes are TRBV20-1 and TRBJ1-1, with no clear D. V was shortened by 3 bases and J by 0 bases, with 5 bases between the two germline ends. The CDR3 runs 12 residues. The germline V gene encodes CDR1 DFQATT and CDR2 SNEGSKA (reference sequence).

This clonotype was seen only a few times. The rearrangement links TRBV7-2 to TRBJ2-1; TRBD2 matches at 8 bases. Germline lookup yields CDR1 SGHTA and CDR2 FQGNSA. The CDR3 totals 15 residues. V dropped 5 bases and J dropped 4; count of bases not matched to a gene: 7. CDR3 coding DNA: TGTGCCAGCAGCGTCTTGAGCGGGGGATACAATGAGCAGTTCTTC. It is translated as CASSVLSGGYNEQFF.

This clonotype has ten or more counts. The rearrangement joins TRBV11-2 to TRBJ2-3; D is possibly TRBD2 (6 bases). This CDR3 contains 15 residues. Between the trimmed V and J ends, which lost 5 bases and 1 base, there was a span of 13 bases. Germline values: CDR1 SGHAT, CDR2 FQNNGV. CDR3 DNA: TGTGCCAGCAGCCTCGGAGTAGCGGGCACAGATACGCAGTATTTT. Protein sequence: CASSLGVAGTDTQYF.

This clonotype came up a few times. The V call is TRBV5-4, the J call TRBJ1-1; D possibly corresponds to TRBD1 (6 bases). The CDR3 has 15 amino acids. The ends were cut back, 4 bases at V and 1 base at J, with 14 bases in the middle. Per the germline V gene, CDR1 is SGHNT and CDR2 is YYREEE (reference sequence). CDR3 amino acids: CASSMPGQPNTEAFF. The CDR3 coding sequence is TGTGCCAGCAGCATGCCGGGACAACCGAACACTGAAGCTTTCTTT.

The chain carries TRBV4-1 and TRBJ2-4, with 7 bases fitting TRBD1. CDR1 and CDR2 (germline): MGHRA, YSYEKL. V shed 6 bases and J 4 bases; nucleotides not matched to a gene: 0. The CDR3 spans 12 residues. The chain's CDR3 is CASRGQKNIQYF. CDR3 DNA sequence: TGCGCCAGCAGGGGACAGAAAAACATTCAGTACTTC.

A note on this clonotype: A read error may account for a junction end that differs from germline. The CDR3 sequence is CASSLRYNEKLFF. The CDR3 DNA reads as TGCGCCAGCAGCTTGAGGTACAATGAAAAACTGTTTTTT. The chain recombines TRBV5-6 with TRBJ1-4, with D uncertain. Germline CDR1 SGHDT, CDR2 YYEEEE. This CDR3 spans 13 amino acids. Variable domain in full (rest from reference TRBV5-6 and TRBJ1-4): DAGVTQSPTHLIKTRGQQVTLRCSPKSGHDTVSWYQQALGQGPQFIFQYYEEEERQRGNFPDRFSGHQFPNYSSELNVNALLLGDSALYLCASSLRYNEKLFFGSGTQLSVL.

The chain combines TRBV3-1 with TRBJ2-7; 11 bases agree with TRBD2. The CDR3 extends over 15 amino acids. Germline V gives CDR1 LGHDT, CDR2 YNNKEL (reference sequence). V lost 4 bases, J lost 2 bases, and 4 bases stayed unmatched. CDR3 region: CASSLPGLAAYEQYV. The DNA for the CDR3 is TGTGCCAGCAGCCTCCCGGGACTAGCGGCCTACGAGCAGTACGTC.

This chain joins TRBV10-3 and TRBJ2-3; TRBD2 agrees at 9 bases. The CDR3 runs 16 residues. V trimming: 6 bases; J trimming: 0 bases; junction bases outside the gene matches: 7. CDR1 and CDR2 (germline): ENHRY, SYGVKD. In DNA form, the CDR3 reads TGTGCCATCAGCCGTAGCGGGGGAAGTAGCACAGATACGCAGTATTTT. This codes for CAISRSGGSSTDTQYF.

V gene TRBV6-2 or TRBV6-3 combines with J gene TRBJ2-1, with D possibly TRBD2 on 5 matching bases. Trimming pared 7 bases from V and 8 bases from J, leaving 18 bases between. Germline V gene lookup returns CDR1 MNHEY and CDR2 SVGEGT. The CDR3 covers 14 residues. In DNA, the CDR3 is TGTGCCAGCACCGAATTGTCTTCCGGGGATGAGCAGTTCTTC. This gives the protein CASTELSSGDEQFF.

This clonotype has a count of ten or more. This chain connects TRBV7-3 to TRBJ2-1, with a tentative D call TRBD2 (6 bases). CDR3 length: 13 amino acids. V gave up 5 bases and J gave up 4 bases, with 9 bases separating them. Germline-derived CDR1 and CDR2 are SGHTA and FQGTGA. CDR3 sequence: CASSQDYYNEQFF. The CDR3 DNA follows: TGTGCCAGCAGCCAGGACTATTACAATGAGCAGTTCTTC.

This clonotype was seen only a few times. The chain carries TRBV24-1 and TRBJ2-3; 7 bases agree with TRBD1. CDR1 KGHDR and CDR2 SFDVKD come from the germline V gene. The V segment lost 4 bases and the J segment 1 base; nucleotides outside the gene matches: 7. CDR3 size: 16 residues. The CDR3 region is CATSDPGTDGTDTQYF. The CDR3 nucleotides are TGTGCCACCAGTGACCCAGGGACAGATGGCACAGATACGCAGTATTTT.

This clonotype was recorded only once. The chain is built from TRBV6-5 and TRBJ2-7, with 7 nucleotides matching TRBD1. The germline gives CDR1 MNHEY, CDR2 SVGAGI. The CDR3 runs 12 residues. V dropped 5 bases and J dropped 6; count of bases not matched to a gene: 4. The CDR3 region has the DNA TGTGCCAGCAGTGAACAGGGGATCGAGCAGTACTTC. This gives the protein CASSEQGIEQYF.

The sample holds a few counts of this clonotype. V gene TRBV24-1 combines with J gene TRBJ2-1; possibly TRBD1 or TRBD2 for D (5 bases each). Trimming cost V 2 bases and J 0 bases, with 7 bases left between them. This CDR3 region has 15 residues. Germline V CDR1 and CDR2: KGHDR, SFDVKD. CDR3 DNA sequence: TGTGCCACCAGTGATTCGGGGCACTCCTACAATGAGCAGTTCTTC. Its translation: CATSDSGHSYNEQFF.

This clonotype was found a few times. The rearrangement uses TRBV10-3 and TRBJ1-6; the match to TRBD1 covers 7 bases. This CDR3 has 13 amino acids. Germline assignment: CDR1 ENHRY and CDR2 SYGVKD. V trimming: 7 bases; J trimming: 9 bases; junction bases outside the gene matches: 6. The chain's CDR3 is CAITPGQSSPLHF. The CDR3 DNA sequence: TGTGCCATCACCCCGGGACAGTCTTCACCCCTCCACTTT.